The sequence of this TCR beta chain was determined in a study of shared clonotypes between healthy human individuals. CDR3 size: 15 residues. In germline, CDR1 is ENHRY, CDR2 SYGVKD. V lost 7 bases and J lost 6; bases outside the gene matches: 9. Original analysis: Owing to the provision of junction-only sequences devoid of quality scores by immunoSEQ, filtering differed. The data were produced by immunoSEQ multiplex PCR, yet TCRdb's version contains in-frame clones alone and is incomplete. V and J calls and clone size come straight from that table; D and trimming were deduced from the DNA. The data contain about 1 million clones, around 74% of them singletons.

Material for sequencing was memory CD4+ T cells sorted from blood. Subset defined: CD45RA-negative fraction. This TCR derives from a young man in good health. The J gene is TRBJ2-1, the V gene TRBV10-3; 10 bases agree with TRBD2. CDR3 in DNA: TGTGCCATCAACCCCGAACTAGCGGGGATCAATGAGCAGTTCTTC. This translates into CAINPELAGINEQFF.